The TCR beta chain under discussion was sequenced for a study of blood T cell repertoires in COVID-19. Study-level information: The United States, Italy and Spain supplied acute and convalescent COVID-19 samples. Nucleic acid was either cDNA or gDNA, and it came from T cells, B-cell-depleted T cells, or PBMCs.

Enrolment of Seattle patients took place during active infection, and they were followed longitudinally. This CDR3 is built from 17 residues. Germline V gene lookup returns CDR1 KGHDR and CDR2 SFDVKD. V lost 0 bases and J lost 1; bases outside the gene matches: 6. In the original processing: From reference gene primer amplification, estimates of nucleated cell counts were derived. The method was immunoSEQ multiplex PCR; TCRdb's version includes in-frame clones alone and lacks a portion of them. That table furnishes V, J and clone size, whereas the DNA furnished D and trimming. The sample lists some 70,000 clones, about 90% occurring once.

The sequence was obtained from a man aged 50 to 59 with COVID-19, enrolled during active disease. The rearrangement uses TRBV24-1 and TRBJ2-3; 7 bases line up with TRBD2. The source material was peripheral blood. The CDR3 DNA is TGTGCCACCAGTGATTTGACGCAGGGAGGGGGCACAGATACGCAGTATTTT. Encoded protein: CATSDLTQGGGTDTQYF.